These 26 T cell receptor beta chains were sequenced from one sample in a study of response to subunit inactivated influenza vaccine. Each CDR3 protein gets one entry after TCRdb re-called the RT-PCR reads with MiXCR. This table has around 170,000 distinct CDR3 sequences, around 11% appearing once. The sequencing here drew on CD8+ T cells sorted from PBMCs, taken about 24 months after vaccination. Every receptor here comes from a man aged 50-75 years who received an inactivated influenza vaccine.

This clonotype was counted only a few times. The CDR3 DNA is TGCGCCAGCAGCTTGGCCAATACAGGTTACTATGGCTACACCTTC. Protein sequence: CASSLANTGYYGYTF. The chain combines TRBV5-1 with TRBJ1-2; TRBD1 might be the D (5 bases). Trimming shortened V by 0 bases and J by 3 bases, and 12 bases separated the two germline ends. From germline, CDR1 is SGHRS and CDR2 YFSETQ. CDR3 size: 15 residues.

This clonotype was counted a few times. This sequence joins TRBV29-1 and TRBJ1-3; D remains unclear. CDR1 is SQVTM and CDR2 is ANQGSEA in the germline V gene. The germline V and J ends were trimmed by 4 bases and 0 bases, with 4 bases remaining between them. The CDR3 runs to 12 residues. CDR3 residues: CSVADSGNTIYF. The CDR3 DNA reads as TGCAGCGTTGCAGACTCTGGAAACACCATATATTTT.

This clonotype was observed at least ten times. The chain uses TRBV5-1 and TRBJ2-7; D tentatively fits TRBD1 or TRBD2 (6 bases each). Deletions cut 1 base from V and 4 bases from J, with 12 bases between. The CDR3 sequence is 14 residues long. Germline CDR1 and CDR2: SGHRS and YFSETQ. The CDR3 reads CASSLTGGEYEQYF. The CDR3, as DNA: TGCGCCAGCAGCTTGACCGGGGGCGAATACGAGCAGTACTTC.

This clonotype was counted at least ten times. This chain joins TRBV12-3 or TRBV12-4 and TRBJ2-1; D possibly corresponds to TRBD2 (5 bases). Between the trimmed V and J ends, which lost 5 bases and 10 bases, there was a span of 12 bases. The CDR3 sequence is 12 residues long. This chain's CDR3 is CASSEISVEQFF. The CDR3 DNA reads as TGTGCCAGCAGTGAAATTAGCGTGGAGCAGTTCTTC.

V gene TRBV20-1 combines with J gene TRBJ2-7; possible D gene TRBD2, 5 bases. Trimming left V 0 bases short and J 3 bases short, with 12 bases between. The CDR3 sequence is 14 residues long. The germline CDR1 and CDR2 sequences are DFQATT and SNEGSKA (reference sequence). The CDR3 region is CSARDPLEGYEQYF. The CDR3 nucleotides read TGCAGTGCTAGAGATCCGCTTGAGGGCTACGAGCAGTACTTC.

As to this clonotype: Being one base from a much bigger clone, this may be a read error. V and J are TRBV12-3 or TRBV12-4 and TRBJ1-5, with D unresolved. CDR3 length: 12 residues. Trimming removed 8 bases from V and 1 base from J, with 6 bases in between. In DNA, the CDR3 is TGTGCCAGCGATCCGAGCAATCAGCCCCAGCATTTT. Translation gives CASDPSNQPQHF.

The chain has TRBV11-2 and TRBJ2-4; TRBD2 is a possible D gene (6 bases). The germline V gene has CDR1 SGHAT and CDR2 FQNNGV. There are 17 residues in the CDR3. Trimming took 5 bases from V and 4 from J, leaving 21 bases between them. CDR3 nucleotide sequence: TGTGCCAGCAGCCCCACCGCCGGGGACGGACTAAAAAACATTCAGTACTTC. Its translation is CASSPTAGDGLKNIQYF. Complete variable domain (other parts from reference TRBV11-2 and TRBJ2-4): EAGVAQSPRYKIIEKRQSVAFWCNPISGHATLYWYQQILGQGPKLLIQFQNNGVVDDSQLPKDRFSAERLKGVDSTLKIQPAKLEDSAVYLCASSPTAGDGLKNIQYFGAGTRLSVL.

The DNA for the CDR3 is TGTGCCAGCAGCCCCGTTTGGGAGTCCCTTACCGGGGAGCTGTTTTTT. It translates to CASSPVWESLTGELFF. The chain links TRBV12-3 or TRBV12-4 to TRBJ2-2, with D tentatively TRBD2 (5 bases). Trimming took 6 bases from V and 5 from J, leaving 19 bases between them. This CDR3 is 16 amino acids long.

This clonotype has a handful of counts. The V gene is TRBV28, the J gene TRBJ2-1; 7 bases match TRBD1. Germline V gene lookup returns CDR1 MDHEN and CDR2 SYDVKM. The CDR3 has 16 amino acids. V was pared by 4 bases and J by 2 bases, with 8 bases of the junction left unmatched. Here the CDR3 reads CASSSRDRATYNEQFF. In DNA, the CDR3 is TGTGCCAGCAGTTCCCGAGACAGGGCTACCTACAATGAGCAGTTCTTC.

The chain combines TRBV29-1 with TRBJ2-7; D is unclear. Germline V lookup: CDR1 SQVTM, CDR2 ANQGSEA. CDR3 size: 12 residues. The ends were cut back, 5 bases at V and 7 bases at J, with 15 bases in the middle. The CDR3 DNA reads as TGCAGCGTTTTCCTACCGATGGGAGAGCAGTACTTC. Encoded protein: CSVFLPMGEQYF.

This clonotype was counted many times. The chain has TRBV12-3 or TRBV12-4 and TRBJ2-3, with 7 bases lining up with TRBD2. This CDR3 comprises 16 residues. V shed 5 bases, J shed 0 bases, and the junction held 8 bases outside the gene matches. CDR3 loop: CASSPREGLSTDTQYF. CDR3 sequence (DNA): TGTGCCAGCAGTCCTAGGGAGGGGTTAAGCACAGATACGCAGTATTTT.

The chain has TRBV12-3 or TRBV12-4 and TRBJ1-5; a possible D gene is TRBD1 (5 bases). This CDR3 is built from 15 residues. The ends were cut back, 1 base at V and 3 bases at J, with 10 bases in the middle. The CDR3 spells CASSLDGHINQPQHF. The CDR3 DNA reads as TGTGCCAGCAGTTTAGACGGACACATCAATCAGCCCCAGCATTTT.

V usage is TRBV20-1 and J usage is TRBJ2-7, with D tentatively TRBD1 (6 bases). The CDR3 totals 16 residues. V was cut by 1 base and J by 2 bases, with 18 bases left in between. Germline values: CDR1 DFQATT, CDR2 SNEGSKA (reference sequence). CDR3 nucleotides: TGCAGTGCTAGAGCTTTGAAGACAGGCGATACCTACGAGCAGTACTTC. Translation: CSARALKTGDTYEQYF.

This clonotype was picked up a small number of times. The rearrangement uses TRBV9 and TRBJ2-5, with 7 bases identical to TRBD2. The CDR3 is made up of 15 amino acids. CDR1 and CDR2 from the germline V gene are SGDLS and YYNGEE. V lost 2 bases to trimming and J lost 2 bases; unmatched junction nucleotides: 6. The CDR3 DNA is TGTGCCAGCAGCGTGGGAGGGACTACACAAGAGACCCAGTACTTC. Translation: CASSVGGTTQETQYF.

At least ten counts were recorded for this clonotype. CDR3 bases: TGCAGTGCCCCGGTGCTCCCCCACCGGGCAGATACGCAGTATTTT. It codes for CSAPVLPHRADTQYF. The chain has TRBV20-1 and TRBJ2-3; D gene unclear. CDR1 is DFQATT and CDR2 is SNEGSKA in the germline V gene (reference sequence). The CDR3 length is 15 residues. V was trimmed by 6 bases and J by 4 bases, leaving 20 bases between them.

This chain joins TRBV27 and TRBJ2-1; no firm D call. Per the germline V gene, CDR1 is MNHEY and CDR2 is SMNVEV (reference sequence). V lost 2 bases to trimming and J lost 3 bases, with 8 bases between them. The CDR3 length is 14 residues. Written as DNA, the CDR3 is TGTGCCAGCAGTTTAGAGTCAGGCTACAATGAGCAGTTCTTC. Translating gives CASSLESGYNEQFF.

The chain couples TRBV12-3 or TRBV12-4 to TRBJ2-5; D is undetermined. The CDR3 is 14 residues long. V lost 3 bases and J 5 bases, leaving 13 bases between the germline ends. CDR3 sequence (DNA): TGTGCCAGCAGTTTTAACCCCACGGGCGAGACCCAGTACTTC. Protein product: CASSFNPTGETQYF.

This clonotype was observed many times. The V gene is TRBV11-2, the J gene TRBJ2-2; 13 bases are a match to TRBD2. Germline trimming cut 5 bases from V and 7 bases from J; bases unmatched to any gene: 19. Germline loops: CDR1 SGHAT, CDR2 FQNNGV. This CDR3 is built from 20 residues. DNA of the CDR3: TGTGCCAGCAGCCTCTATTCCCGGACTAGCGGGGGCTCCCGCAGCGGGGAGCTGTTTTTT. Encoded protein: CASSLYSRTSGGSRSGELFF. Supplemented by reference TRBV11-2 and TRBJ2-2, the full variable domain reads EAGVAQSPRYKIIEKRQSVAFWCNPISGHATLYWYQQILGQGPKLLIQFQNNGVVDDSQLPKDRFSAERLKGVDSTLKIQPAKLEDSAVYLCASSLYSRTSGGSRSGELFFGEGSRLTVL.

Regarding this clonotype: A read error may explain this, as a much larger clone is one base away. The chain combines TRBV29-1 with TRBJ2-1, with D possibly matching TRBD2 (7 bases). Germline V gene data show CDR1 as SQVTM and CDR2 as ANQGSEA. This CDR3 contains 14 residues. In DNA form, the CDR3 reads TGCAGGGTTGAGGGTCGGGGGGCAATCTATGAGCAGTTCTTC. This sequence encodes CRVEGRGAIYEQFF.

At least ten counts were recorded for this clonotype. The chain joins TRBV5-1 to TRBJ1-1; D is perhaps TRBD1 (6 bases). The germline V and J ends were trimmed by 4 bases and 4 bases, with 17 bases remaining between them. The CDR3 extends over 15 amino acids. Per germline, CDR1 SGHRS and CDR2 YFSETQ. DNA for the CDR3: TGCGCCAGCAGCCCTCAGGAGGGGGTGGGCACTGAAGCTTTCTTT. Amino acid sequence: CASSPQEGVGTEAFF.

This clonotype was found a few times. The DNA of the CDR3 is TGCAGCGCTGCCCTAGGGACCCCCCCAGAGACCCAGTACTTC. The encoded protein is CSAALGTPPETQYF. The rearrangement uses TRBV29-1 and TRBJ2-5, with D possibly being TRBD1 or TRBD2 (5 bases each). The CDR3 runs to 14 residues. V was cut by 7 bases and J by 4 bases, with 19 bases left in between. Germline loops: CDR1 SQVTM, CDR2 ANQGSEA.

There are a few counts of this clonotype. The rearrangement uses TRBV29-1 and TRBJ2-7; D gene unclear. The CDR3 spans 12 residues. Trimming shortened V by 3 bases and J by 3 bases, and 9 bases separated the two germline ends. CDR1 and CDR2 from the germline V gene are SQVTM and ANQGSEA. This chain's CDR3 is CSVEDEGYEQYF. DNA of the CDR3: TGCAGCGTTGAGGACGAAGGCTACGAGCAGTACTTC.

The chain combines TRBV20-1 with TRBJ1-4; no reliable D call. The CDR3 totals 13 residues. Germline V lookup: CDR1 DFQATT, CDR2 SNEGSKA (reference sequence). V was shortened by 6 bases and J by 5 bases, with 13 bases between the two germline ends. The CDR3 region is CSATESSNEKLFF. For the CDR3, the DNA is TGCAGTGCGACGGAAAGCTCAAATGAAAAACTGTTTTTT.

This clonotype turned up a few times. This chain uses TRBV2 with TRBJ1-1; D is uncertain. Germline V CDR1 and CDR2: SNHLY, FYNNEI. CDR3 size: 14 residues. Trimming stripped 8 bases from V and 0 bases from J, with 13 bases between. The CDR3 here is CASPWTQLNTEAFF. The DNA of the CDR3 is TGTGCCAGCCCATGGACGCAATTGAACACTGAAGCTTTCTTT.

This clonotype was observed many times. CDR3 protein: CSARTVDTYNEQFF. Written as DNA, the CDR3 is TGCAGTGCTCGGACGGTTGATACCTACAATGAGCAGTTCTTC. The chain is built from TRBV20-1 and TRBJ2-1; D remains unclear. The germline gives CDR1 DFQATT, CDR2 SNEGSKA (reference sequence). V lost 5 bases and J lost 2, with 13 bases in between. The CDR3 covers 14 residues.

This clonotype was detected a few times. The rearrangement links TRBV2 to TRBJ2-1, with D perhaps being TRBD1 or TRBD2 (5 bases each). Trimming pared 6 bases from V and 7 bases from J, leaving 10 bases between. Germline assignment: CDR1 SNHLY and CDR2 FYNNEI. The CDR3 has 12 residues. This CDR3 is CASRGTPNEQFF. DNA for the CDR3: TGTGCCAGCAGAGGGACCCCAAATGAGCAGTTCTTC.